This is a list of T cell receptor beta chains from one sample in a study of CD8 T cells in Susac syndrome. From the immunoSEQ multiplex PCR reads, TCRdb called clonotypes with MiXCR, one entry per CDR3 protein. This table holds 70,000 to 100,000 distinct CDR3 sequences, 90% to 95% found once. Sequenced sample: CD8+ T cells from PBMCs. All receptors come from a human donor in good health. CDR3s include the opening cysteine and the closing phenylalanine or tryptophan.

CDR3 protein,CDR3 length,J gene,V gene
CASSRDPGVYGYTF,14,TRBJ1-2,TRBV7-9
CASSQQGEYTGELFF,15,TRBJ2-2,TRBV6-5
CASSGGGNTEAFF,13,TRBJ1-1,TRBV27
CASSHRDRNTDTQYF,15,TRBJ2-3,TRBV4-1
CASSEGVGYEQYF,13,TRBJ2-7,TRBV2
CASSQVLGTLNQPQHF,16,TRBJ1-5,TRBV3-1
CAWSPHLGEQFF,12,TRBJ2-1,TRBV30
CASSSRDLNEQFF,13,TRBJ2-1,TRBV5-6
CASSPGTLNTGELFF,15,TRBJ2-2,TRBV12-3/TRBV12-4
CSVDGLGVTEAFF,13,TRBJ1-1,TRBV29-1
CASRTQGNQPQHF,13,TRBJ1-5,TRBV6-2/TRBV6-3
CASTTAGELFF,11,TRBJ2-2,TRBV7-9
CASIPTGISTDTQYF,15,TRBJ2-3,TRBV7-9
CASSYRGGGPTEAFF,15,TRBJ1-1,TRBV6-5
CASSEPRSRDGHEQYF,16,TRBJ2-7,TRBV6-1
CASSRENQPQHF,12,TRBJ1-5,TRBV3-1
CSVAEAGGPADTQYF,15,TRBJ2-3,TRBV29-1
CASSLTGESPAGELFF,16,TRBJ2-2,TRBV6-1
CSGVLTGSPFGTQYF,15,TRBJ2-3,TRBV29-1
CASSPPLAETYNEQFF,16,TRBJ2-1,TRBV9
CSVGTGFNTEAFF,13,TRBJ1-1,TRBV29-1
CASSGGQGVDAWPQHF,16,TRBJ1-5,TRBV10-2
CASSQEPGDEQFF,13,TRBJ2-1,TRBV4-2
CASSEGQGLNEKLFF,15,TRBJ1-4,TRBV7-8
CASSLTGTVNTEAFF,15,TRBJ1-1,TRBV5-1
CASSLEVMTYEQYF,14,TRBJ2-7,TRBV7-2
CSAIRQGYSNQPQHF,15,TRBJ1-5,TRBV20-1
CASGMFTDTQYF,12,TRBJ2-3,TRBV2
CASSPRAMNTEAFF,14,TRBJ1-1,TRBV19
CASSLAWGEAGELFF,15,TRBJ2-2,TRBV7-9
CASSSRNAPYEQYF,14,TRBJ2-7,TRBV7-9
CASSPTGSGQETQYF,15,TRBJ2-5,TRBV5-4
CSARDPNSFGETQYF,15,TRBJ2-5,TRBV20-1
CASSEESPNQPQHF,14,TRBJ1-5,TRBV2
CAIRTDTAPYNEQFF,15,TRBJ2-1,TRBV10-3
CASSVGISYEQYF,13,TRBJ2-7,TRBV9
CATGAGKETQYF,12,TRBJ2-5,TRBV19
CSAREGGGEETQYF,14,TRBJ2-5,TRBV20-1
CASGPPGTPNQPQHF,15,TRBJ1-5,TRBV12-5
CASSPGVATNEKLFF,15,TRBJ1-4,TRBV7-6
CASSLEQGRQPQHF,14,TRBJ1-5,TRBV5-6
CASSLTQESTGELFF,15,TRBJ2-2,TRBV7-3
CASSSTGSGANVLTF,15,TRBJ2-6,TRBV3-1
CASSVGGEDTQYF,13,TRBJ2-3,TRBV9